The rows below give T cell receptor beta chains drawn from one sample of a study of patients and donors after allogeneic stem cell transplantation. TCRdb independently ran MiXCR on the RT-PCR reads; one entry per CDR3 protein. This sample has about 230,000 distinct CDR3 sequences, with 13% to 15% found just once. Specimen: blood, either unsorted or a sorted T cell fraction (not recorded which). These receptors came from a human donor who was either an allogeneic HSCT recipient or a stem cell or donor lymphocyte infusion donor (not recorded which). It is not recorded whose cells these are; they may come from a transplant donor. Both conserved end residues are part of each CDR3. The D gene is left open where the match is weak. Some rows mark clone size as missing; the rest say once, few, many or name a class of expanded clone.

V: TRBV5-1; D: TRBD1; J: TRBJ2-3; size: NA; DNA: TGCGCCAGCAGCCCGGGACAGGGGGTGGCAGATACGCAGTATTTT; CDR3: CASSPGQGVADTQYF
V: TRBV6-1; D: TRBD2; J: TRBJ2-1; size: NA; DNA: TGTGCCAGCAAGAATTTAGCGGGAGGGGGTGTGTCCTACAATGAGCAGTTCTTC; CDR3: CASKNLAGGGVSYNEQFF
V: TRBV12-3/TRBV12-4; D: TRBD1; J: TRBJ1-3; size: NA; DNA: TGTGCCAGCAGTACAGGGGCCTCTGGAAACACCATATATTTT; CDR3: CASSTGASGNTIYF
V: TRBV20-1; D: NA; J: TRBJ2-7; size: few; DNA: TGCAGTGCGCAGACCGGGGGATACGAGCAGTACTTC; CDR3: CSAQTGGYEQYF
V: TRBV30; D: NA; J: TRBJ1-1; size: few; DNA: TGTGCCACCTCCCGGGCCGCCACTGAAGCTTTCTTT; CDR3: CATSRAATEAFF
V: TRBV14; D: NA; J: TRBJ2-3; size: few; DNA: TGTGCCAGCAGCCAAGAGTCCCAGACTACGCAGTATTTT; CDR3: CASSQESQTTQYF
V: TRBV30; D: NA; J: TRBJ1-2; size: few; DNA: TGTGCCTGCGCAGGGTTGGATGGCTACACCTTC; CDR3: CACAGLDGYTF
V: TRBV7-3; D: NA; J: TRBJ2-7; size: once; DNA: TGTACCAGCAGCCCGGGATGGGGATCCTACGAGCAGTACTTC; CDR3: CTSSPGWGSYEQYF
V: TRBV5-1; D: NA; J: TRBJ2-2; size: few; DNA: TGCGCCAGCAGCCCGGGACATAGGAACACCGGGGAGCTGTTTTTT; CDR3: CASSPGHRNTGELFF
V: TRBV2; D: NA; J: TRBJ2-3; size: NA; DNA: TGTGCCAGCGGTTTCTCTAGCCGTGATACGCAGTATTTT; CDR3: CASGFSSRDTQYF
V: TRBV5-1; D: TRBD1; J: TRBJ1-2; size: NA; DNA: TGCGCCAGCAGCTTGGAGGGCAGGGGGGGCTATGGCTACACCTTC; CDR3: CASSLEGRGGYGYTF
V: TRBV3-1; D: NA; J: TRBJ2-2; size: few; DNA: TGTGCCAGCCGACATACCGGGGAGCTGTTTTTT; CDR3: CASRHTGELFF
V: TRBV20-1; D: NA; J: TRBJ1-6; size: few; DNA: TGCAGTGCTAGAGCCCCGGGCTCCTATAATTCACCCCTCCACTTT; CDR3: CSARAPGSYNSPLHF
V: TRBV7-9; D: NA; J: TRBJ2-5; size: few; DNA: TGTGCCAGCAGCCCCCGGGGAGGCTCGGAGACCCAGTACTTC; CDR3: CASSPRGGSETQYF
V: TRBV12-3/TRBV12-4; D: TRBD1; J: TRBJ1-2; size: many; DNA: TGTGCCAGCACCGGACAGGGGAATATGCAGTATGGCTACACCTTC; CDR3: CASTGQGNMQYGYTF
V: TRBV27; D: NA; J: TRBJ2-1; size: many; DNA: TGTGCCACTAGCTCGGGGAATGAGCAGTTCTTC; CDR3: CATSSGNEQFF
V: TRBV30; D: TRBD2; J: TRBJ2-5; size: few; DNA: TGTGCCTGGGCCACTAGCGGGTTAAGACAAGAGACCCAGTACTTC; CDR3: CAWATSGLRQETQYF
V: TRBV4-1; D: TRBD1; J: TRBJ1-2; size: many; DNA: TGCGCCAGCAGCCAAGACAGACAGGGGGCGCAGGACTATGGCTACACCTTC; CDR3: CASSQDRQGAQDYGYTF
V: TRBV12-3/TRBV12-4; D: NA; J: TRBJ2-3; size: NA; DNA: TGTGCCAGCAGTTTAGCCAGGGTCCAAGATACGCAGTATTTT; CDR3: CASSLARVQDTQYF
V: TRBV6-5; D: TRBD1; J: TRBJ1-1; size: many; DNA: TGTGCCAGCAGTTACGGGACAGGTCGGGACACTGAAGCTTTCTTT; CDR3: CASSYGTGRDTEAFF
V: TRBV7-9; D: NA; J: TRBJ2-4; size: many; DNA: TGTGCCAGCAACTCCCGAGAGACAGGCCTAGCCAAAAACATTCAGTACTTC; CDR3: CASNSRETGLAKNIQYF
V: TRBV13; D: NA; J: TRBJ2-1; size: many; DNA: TGTGCCAGCAGCTTAAATCGGATGGGGACCTACAATGAGCAGTTCTTC; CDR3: CASSLNRMGTYNEQFF